Listed below are T cell receptor beta chains from one sample, sequenced in a study of cytomegalovirus exposure and HLA in healthy donors. The table came from immunoSEQ multiplex PCR; TCRdb's copy has only in-frame clones and leaves some out. The sample carries over 45,000 clones, over 90% recorded once. The material sequenced was PBMCs. All receptors derive from a woman in her late teens or twenties in good health and CMV-seronegative. The CDR3 runs from the conserved cysteine through the conserved F or W. The D gene is left open where the match is weak. Clone size is not always given. Where it is, it says once, few, many or a class for expanded clones.

d_call: -; j_call: TRBJ2-5; clone_size: once; v_call: TRBV5-1; cdr3_nt: TGCGCCAGCAGCTTGAGCACAGTCTCCCAAGAGACCCAGTACTTC; cdr3_aa: CASSLSTVSQETQYF
d_call: -; j_call: TRBJ1-2; clone_size: -; v_call: TRBV10-3; cdr3_nt: TGTGCCATCAGTCGCGGTGGAGGGAACTATGGCTACACCTTC; cdr3_aa: CAISRGGGNYGYTF
d_call: TRBD1; j_call: TRBJ2-7; clone_size: -; v_call: TRBV28; cdr3_nt: TGTGCCAGCGTAGACAGGACAGGGACCTACGAGCAGTACTTC; cdr3_aa: CASVDRTGTYEQYF
d_call: -; j_call: TRBJ2-5; clone_size: once; v_call: TRBV18; cdr3_nt: TGTGCCAGCTCACCGCGGCAGACAGGAGACCAAGAGACCCAGTACTTC; cdr3_aa: CASSPRQTGDQETQYF
d_call: -; j_call: TRBJ1-2; clone_size: -; v_call: TRBV28; cdr3_nt: TGTGCCAGCACCTCAACAGCCACCTATGGCTACACCTTC; cdr3_aa: CASTSTATYGYTF
d_call: -; j_call: TRBJ2-5; clone_size: -; v_call: TRBV5-5; cdr3_nt: TGTGCCAGCAGCTTGGGGGCCAGAACTGAGGAGACCCAGTACTTC; cdr3_aa: CASSLGARTEETQYF
d_call: TRBD2; j_call: TRBJ2-1; clone_size: -; v_call: TRBV6-1; cdr3_nt: TGTGCCAGCAGTGAACTTAGCGGGGGGGCCTACAATGAGCAGTTCTTC; cdr3_aa: CASSELSGGAYNEQFF
d_call: -; j_call: TRBJ2-2; clone_size: -; v_call: TRBV10-2; cdr3_nt: TGCGCCAGCAGTGTATTCGGGAGCGCGAACACCGGGGAGCTGTTTTTT; cdr3_aa: CASSVFGSANTGELFF
d_call: -; j_call: TRBJ1-2; clone_size: -; v_call: TRBV5-6; cdr3_nt: TGTGCCAGCAGCTTGGAGGGGATGATCTATGGCTACACCTTC; cdr3_aa: CASSLEGMIYGYTF
d_call: TRBD1; j_call: TRBJ1-6; clone_size: -; v_call: TRBV9; cdr3_nt: TGTGCCAGCAGCGCCCGGGACAGGGTCTCACCCCTCCACTTT; cdr3_aa: CASSARDRVSPLHF
d_call: -; j_call: TRBJ2-1; clone_size: -; v_call: TRBV9; cdr3_nt: TGTGCCAGCAGCCCGCCAGGGGCCAATGAGCAGTTCTTC; cdr3_aa: CASSPPGANEQFF
d_call: -; j_call: TRBJ2-1; clone_size: -; v_call: TRBV6-5; cdr3_nt: TGTGCCAGCAGTCGAGCTGGGGCTTGGAATGAGCAGTTCTTC; cdr3_aa: CASSRAGAWNEQFF
d_call: -; j_call: TRBJ1-1; clone_size: -; v_call: TRBV29-1; cdr3_nt: TGCAGCGTTGTTGGGGCTAACACTGAAGCTTTCTTT; cdr3_aa: CSVVGANTEAFF
d_call: -; j_call: TRBJ1-2; clone_size: -; v_call: TRBV13; cdr3_nt: TGTGCCAGCAGCCTCTCGCTTGCTTCGGGCTATGGCTACACCTTC; cdr3_aa: CASSLSLASGYGYTF
d_call: TRBD1; j_call: TRBJ2-5; clone_size: -; v_call: TRBV10-3; cdr3_nt: TGTGCCATCAGTGGGCCTGGACAGGAGCAAGAGACCCAGTACTTC; cdr3_aa: CAISGPGQEQETQYF
d_call: TRBD2; j_call: TRBJ2-2; clone_size: -; v_call: TRBV5-7; cdr3_nt: TGTGCCAGCAGCTTGCCAGGGAGGGCCGGGGAGCTGTTTTTT; cdr3_aa: CASSLPGRAGELFF
d_call: -; j_call: TRBJ1-1; clone_size: -; v_call: TRBV9; cdr3_nt: TGTGCCAGCAGCGTACAGGGTGACACTGAAGCTTTCTTT; cdr3_aa: CASSVQGDTEAFF
d_call: -; j_call: TRBJ2-1; clone_size: -; v_call: TRBV6-4; cdr3_nt: TGTGCCAGCAGTGACTCTAATGGTCTGGCCCATGAGCAGTTCTTC; cdr3_aa: CASSDSNGLAHEQFF
d_call: -; j_call: TRBJ2-5; clone_size: -; v_call: TRBV25-1; cdr3_nt: TGTGCCAGCAGTACGCTGGTTACCGGGACCCAGTACTTC; cdr3_aa: CASSTLVTGTQYF
d_call: TRBD1; j_call: TRBJ1-1; clone_size: -; v_call: TRBV11-3; cdr3_nt: TGTGCCAGCAGCTTTGGGGACAGGTTTTGGAACACTGAAGCTTTCTTT; cdr3_aa: CASSFGDRFWNTEAFF
d_call: TRBD1; j_call: TRBJ1-1; clone_size: -; v_call: TRBV30; cdr3_nt: TGTGCCTGGAGTTCTATTCTCGGACAGGGGGCGCGAGCTTTCTTT; cdr3_aa: CAWSSILGQGARAFF
d_call: -; j_call: TRBJ2-5; clone_size: -; v_call: TRBV5-6; cdr3_nt: TGTGCCAGCATCCTCACAGGGAATCCGGAGACCCAGTACTTC; cdr3_aa: CASILTGNPETQYF
d_call: TRBD1; j_call: TRBJ1-1; clone_size: once; v_call: TRBV7-9; cdr3_nt: TGTGCCAGCAACGTGGGGGGCACAGGGGCGAAGAACACTGAAGCTTTCTTT; cdr3_aa: CASNVGGTGAKNTEAFF
d_call: -; j_call: TRBJ1-4; clone_size: once; v_call: TRBV5-1; cdr3_nt: TGCGCCAGCAGCTCGAGCGCCTTTGCAACTAATGAAAAACTGTTTTTT; cdr3_aa: CASSSSAFATNEKLFF
d_call: -; j_call: TRBJ2-7; clone_size: once; v_call: TRBV29-1; cdr3_nt: TGCAGCGCGGCGGACAGCGCCCTCTACGAGCAGTACTTC; cdr3_aa: CSAADSALYEQYF
d_call: -; j_call: TRBJ2-3; clone_size: -; v_call: TRBV7-7; cdr3_nt: TGTGCCAGCAGCCGAACTAGACCCCCAGATACGCAGTATTTT; cdr3_aa: CASSRTRPPDTQYF
d_call: -; j_call: TRBJ1-2; clone_size: -; v_call: TRBV7-2; cdr3_nt: TGTGCCAGCAGCTCCGATTACCCCGTCGGGGGCTACACCTTC; cdr3_aa: CASSSDYPVGGYTF
d_call: -; j_call: TRBJ1-2; clone_size: -; v_call: TRBV13; cdr3_nt: TGTGCCAGCAGCTTAGTGGGGGGTTATGGCTACACCTTC; cdr3_aa: CASSLVGGYGYTF
d_call: -; j_call: TRBJ1-2; clone_size: -; v_call: TRBV10-3; cdr3_nt: TGTGCCATCAGTGAGGGGCCCCCGGCTGGCTACACCTTC; cdr3_aa: CAISEGPPAGYTF
d_call: TRBD1; j_call: TRBJ2-1; clone_size: -; v_call: TRBV5-4; cdr3_nt: TGTGCCAGCAGCCACAGGGGAAGGGGTTACAATGAGCAGTTCTTC; cdr3_aa: CASSHRGRGYNEQFF
d_call: -; j_call: TRBJ2-4; clone_size: -; v_call: TRBV2; cdr3_nt: TGTGCCAGCAGGGGGGGGCGGAACATTCAGTACTTC; cdr3_aa: CASRGGRNIQYF
d_call: -; j_call: TRBJ1-1; clone_size: -; v_call: TRBV10-2; cdr3_nt: TGCGCCAGCAGAGAGGGACACGCAGCTTTCTTT; cdr3_aa: CASREGHAAFF
d_call: TRBD1; j_call: TRBJ2-5; clone_size: -; v_call: TRBV2; cdr3_nt: TGTGCCGGCGGACAGGGAAGATCGGAGACCCAGTACTTC; cdr3_aa: CAGGQGRSETQYF
d_call: -; j_call: TRBJ1-1; clone_size: -; v_call: TRBV7-9; cdr3_nt: TGTGCCAGCAGCTTAGACAGGGCTACTGCAGCTTTCTTT; cdr3_aa: CASSLDRATAAFF
d_call: -; j_call: TRBJ2-5; clone_size: -; v_call: TRBV5-1; cdr3_nt: TGCGCCAGCAGCTTGGCCGTAGCTCAAGAGACCCAGTACTTC; cdr3_aa: CASSLAVAQETQYF
d_call: -; j_call: TRBJ1-5; clone_size: -; v_call: TRBV6-6; cdr3_nt: TGTGCCAGCAGTGCGAGGCTTCAGCCCCAGCATTTT; cdr3_aa: CASSARLQPQHF
d_call: -; j_call: TRBJ1-5; clone_size: -; v_call: TRBV19; cdr3_nt: TGTGCCTCCCGCTGGGGCAGACGGGGCAATCAGCCCCAGCATTTT; cdr3_aa: CASRWGRRGNQPQHF
d_call: TRBD1; j_call: TRBJ2-5; clone_size: -; v_call: TRBV25-1; cdr3_nt: TGTGCCAGCAGTGAATGGGGGACAGGGGGCGCGGAGACCCAGTACTTC; cdr3_aa: CASSEWGTGGAETQYF
d_call: -; j_call: TRBJ1-5; clone_size: -; v_call: TRBV18; cdr3_nt: TGTGCCAGCTCACCTGAGAGGCTTCAGCCCCAGCATTTT; cdr3_aa: CASSPERLQPQHF
d_call: -; j_call: TRBJ2-1; clone_size: -; v_call: TRBV4-3; cdr3_nt: TGCGCCAGCAGCCAAAGTCCCACAGGGAGTGGTATTGAGCAGTTCTTC; cdr3_aa: CASSQSPTGSGIEQFF
d_call: -; j_call: TRBJ1-1; clone_size: -; v_call: TRBV7-9; cdr3_nt: TGTGCCAGCAGGACAGGCTACACTGAAGCTTTCTTT; cdr3_aa: CASRTGYTEAFF
d_call: -; j_call: TRBJ2-1; clone_size: -; v_call: TRBV9; cdr3_nt: TGTGCCAGCAGCGTAGTTGCGTCCGACAATGAGCAGTTCTTC; cdr3_aa: CASSVVASDNEQFF
d_call: TRBD2; j_call: TRBJ2-3; clone_size: -; v_call: TRBV19; cdr3_nt: TGTGCCAGTAGTATCCAAGCGGGAGGGCGGGAGACCACAGATACGCAGTATTTT; cdr3_aa: CASSIQAGGRETTDTQYF
d_call: -; j_call: TRBJ1-3; clone_size: -; v_call: TRBV25-1; cdr3_nt: TGTGCCAGCACCCTGTCCTCGGATGGGGAGAACACCATATATTTT; cdr3_aa: CASTLSSDGENTIYF
d_call: -; j_call: TRBJ2-2; clone_size: once; v_call: TRBV7-6; cdr3_nt: TGTGCCAGCAGCTTGGACACAGGTTACACCGGGGAGCTGTTTTTT; cdr3_aa: CASSLDTGYTGELFF
d_call: -; j_call: TRBJ1-5; clone_size: -; v_call: TRBV19; cdr3_nt: TGTGCCAGTAGTATAGATCGGAGTCAGCCCCAGCATTTT; cdr3_aa: CASSIDRSQPQHF